This T cell receptor (beta chain) was recorded in a study of blood T cell repertoires in COVID-19 (dated by TCRdb to about 2020). About the study as a whole: Collaborator samples came from the United States, Italy and Spain and covered acute and convalescent phases of COVID-19. Subjects who had been exposed to COVID-19, were actively infected with it, or had recovered from it provided the deeply sampled blood TCRbeta repertoires that made up the dataset. The prospective study material was composed of cDNA or gDNA derived from T cells, B-cell-depleted T cells, or PBMCs. The repertoires were released in a freely available public database intended as a resource for research on the immune response to SARS-CoV-2. The sample metadata nearly always contained a de-identified subject ID, COVID-19 status, age in years and sex. The samples were drawn from two sources: the first 160 participants of the ongoing ImmuneRACE study, and approximately 1,300 subjects contributed by 6 global collaborators. Where available, HLA class I and class II types were obtained from metadata supplied by the sample provider rather than from assay-based typing.

Collaborating institutions collected whole blood in K2EDTA tubes following their own protocols. For TCRbeta analysis, collaborators shipped samples in one of three forms: frozen whole blood, isolated PBMCs, or DNA extracted from either of those sample types. TCRbeta CDR3 regions were amplified from genomic DNA by means of the immunoSEQ Assay, a bias-controlled multiplex PCR. In the authors' own workflow: The number of nucleated cells in each sample was estimated by amplification of reference gene primers within the assay. To quantify the absolute abundance of each unique TCRbeta CDR3 rearrangement, sequence reads were collapsed and filtered. For each sample, productive Simpson clonality was calculated by taking the square root of Simpson's diversity index across productive rearrangements. TCRdb stores this immuneACCESS table with in-frame sequences only. Part of the clones is absent; in the studies checked, under half of the shortfall reflects unresolved V genes, and no reason is known for the rest. V, J and clone size are those of that table, while D and trimming were read from the DNA. The sample has around 77,000 clones on record, roughly 85% of them singletons. About 4.6% of the sample goes to the ten largest clones.

A remark on this clone: What this receptor recognizes is not known. The input lacks base qualities; no much larger clone sits a single base away.

V and J are trimmed by 10 bases and 6 bases, and the gene matches miss 7 bases of the junction. The CDR3 numbers 13 residues from cysteine through phenylalanine. The sequence is cut down to CDR3 DNA, 39 bases in frame from base 1. The germline V gene gives CDR1 as SNHLY and CDR2 as FYNNEI. On the study overall, not on this receptor specifically: The quantity of clinical and demographic metadata differed by source and by participant and was supplied without curation.

Sequenced material: peripheral blood. The sequence was obtained from a man of 80 years or more with acute or convalescent COVID-19. Rearrangement joined TRBV2 to TRBJ2-1, and 9 bases in between align with TRBD1. The CDR3 in this case is CATYLQGANEQFF. The nucleotide sequence reads as follows: TGTGCCACCTACCTACAGGGGGCCAATGAGCAGTTCTTC.